Presented here are 26 T cell receptor beta chains from one specimen sequenced in a study of blood T cell repertoires in COVID-19. The assay was immunoSEQ multiplex PCR, and TCRdb's table has in-frame clones only and misses some. This repertoire shows roughly 120,000 clones, approximately 70% found once; its top ten account for more than 0.75%. The sample consisted of peripheral blood. These receptors were taken from a human donor with acute or convalescent COVID-19. The donor label of this sample is uncertain.

V and J are TRBV7-9 and TRBJ2-3; the match to TRBD2 covers 10 bases. Germline V gene lookup returns CDR1 SEHNR and CDR2 FQNEAQ (reference sequence). CDR3 length: 14 residues. The J segment lost 6 bases and the V segment lost 8 bases, leaving 8 bases of the junction unmatched. CDR3 residues: CASSDSGGLDTQYF. The CDR3 nucleotides read TGTGCCAGCTCCGATAGCGGGGGGCTGGATACGCAGTATTTT.

The chain uses TRBV24-1 and TRBJ2-3, with a weak D call TRBD1 (6 bases). Germline values: CDR1 KGHDR, CDR2 SFDVKD. V lost 4 bases, J lost 5 bases, and 15 bases lay in between. The CDR3 is made up of 15 amino acids. CDR3 region: CATSDTTGKVDTQYF. The CDR3, as DNA: TGTGCCACCAGTGACACAACAGGGAAAGTAGATACGCAGTATTTT.

V is TRBV18 and J is TRBJ1-1, with a possible D match to TRBD1 (5 bases). This CDR3 contains 12 residues. Between the trimmed V and J ends, which lost 10 bases and 0 bases, there was a span of 9 bases. Germline CDR1 KGHSH, CDR2 LQKENI. CDR3 loop: CATRQMNTEAFF. CDR3 nucleotides: TGTGCCACCAGACAGATGAACACTGAAGCTTTCTTT.

The chain uses TRBV28 and TRBJ2-1; maybe TRBD2 (7 bases). CDR3 length: 16 residues. V was shortened by 6 bases and J by 3 bases, with 18 bases between the two germline ends. CDR1 and CDR2 (germline): MDHEN, SYDVKM. CDR3 sequence reads: CASRRGGLGNYNEQFF. CDR3 sequence (DNA): TGTGCCAGCAGGAGGGGGGGCCTCGGAAACTACAATGAGCAGTTCTTC.

The rearrangement uses TRBV2 and TRBJ1-2, with D maybe TRBD1 (6 bases). This CDR3 has 14 amino acids. The germline V and J ends were trimmed by 2 bases and 6 bases, with 13 bases remaining between them. Germline assignment: CDR1 SNHLY and CDR2 FYNNEI. The CDR3 DNA sequence: TGTGCCAGCAGTGAATTGGGGGCCGCCGATGGCTACACCTTC. This gives the protein CASSELGAADGYTF.

The chain joins TRBV6-5 to TRBJ1-2; TRBD1 aligns across 10 bases. The V and J ends lost 7 bases and 0 bases, in that order; junction bases with no gene match: 5. CDR1 is MNHEY and CDR2 is SVGAGI in the germline V gene. This CDR3 spans 15 amino acids. The CDR3 nucleotides are TGTGCCAGCAACGCTGGACAGGGGGCTAACTATGGCTACACCTTC. Amino acid sequence: CASNAGQGANYGYTF.

The J gene is TRBJ1-5, the V gene TRBV27; tentatively, D is TRBD1 (5 bases). CDR1 is MNHEY and CDR2 is SMNVEV in the germline V gene (reference sequence). CDR3 length: 14 residues. V lost 7 bases and J lost 2, with 12 bases in between. This CDR3 is CASKFRGGNQPQHF. For the CDR3, the DNA is TGTGCCAGCAAGTTTAGGGGTGGCAATCAGCCCCAGCATTTT.

This clone was observed many times. The rearrangement uses TRBV9 and TRBJ2-1; TRBD2 agrees at 10 bases. Trimming removed 3 bases from V and 12 bases from J; junction bases left unmatched: 15. Germline V gives CDR1 SGDLS, CDR2 YYNGEE. The CDR3 sequence is 16 residues long. CDR3 nucleotides: TGTGCCAGCAGCGCAGGACAGCTGGGACTAGCGTTCGTGCAGTTCTTC. This sequence encodes CASSAGQLGLAFVQFF.

V and J are TRBV19 and TRBJ1-1, with D hard to call. The ends were cut back, 3 bases at V and 7 bases at J, with 15 bases in the middle. The CDR3 runs 14 residues. Per germline, CDR1 LNHDA and CDR2 SQIVND (reference sequence). CDR3 nucleotide sequence: TGTGCCAGTAGTATTCCTAACAGAGTACTTGAAGCTTTCTTT. This codes for CASSIPNRVLEAFF.

The chain links TRBV27 to TRBJ1-3; tentative D call: TRBD1 (5 bases). Germline values: CDR1 MNHEY, CDR2 SMNVEV (reference sequence). This CDR3 is 17 amino acids long. With 1 base removed from V and 3 bases from J, the gap between germline ends came to 16 bases. CDR3 sequence (DNA): TGTGCCAGCAGTTTATTCCGGGGGTCGGGGGTTGGAAACACCATATATTTT. Its translation: CASSLFRGSGVGNTIYF.

The rearrangement links TRBV3-1 (or the pseudogene TRBV3-2) to TRBJ1-6; 8 bases are shared with TRBD1. The CDR3 totals 15 residues. Germline CDR1 and CDR2: LGHDT and YNNKEL (reference sequence). Germline trimming cut 4 bases from V and 10 bases from J; bases unmatched to any gene: 9. CDR3 sequence: CASSRLGQGQSPLHF. As DNA, the CDR3 is TGTGCCAGCAGCCGATTAGGACAGGGTCAGTCACCCCTCCACTTT.

This clone has just a few counts. V and J are TRBV4-1 and TRBJ2-2, with 16 bases aligning to TRBD2. Germline trimming cut 0 bases from V and 5 bases from J; bases unmatched to any gene: 6. The CDR3 has 19 residues. Germline V gene data show CDR1 as MGHRA and CDR2 as YSYEKL. This CDR3 reads CASSQDGTSGGARTGELFF. The CDR3 DNA is TGCGCCAGCAGCCAAGACGGGACTAGCGGGGGGGCACGAACCGGGGAGCTGTTTTTT.

The J gene is TRBJ2-2, the V gene TRBV11-2, with D uncertain. This CDR3 is built from 16 residues. Germline lookup yields CDR1 SGHAT and CDR2 FQNNGV. V lost 1 base and J lost 1, with 10 bases in between. CDR3 nucleotide sequence: TGTGCCAGCAGCTTAGTGGCAGGTCTGAACACCGGGGAGCTGTTTTTT. This sequence encodes CASSLVAGLNTGELFF. The full variable domain, completed using reference TRBV11-2 and TRBJ2-2, is EAGVAQSPRYKIIEKRQSVAFWCNPISGHATLYWYQQILGQGPKLLIQFQNNGVVDDSQLPKDRFSAERLKGVDSTLKIQPAKLEDSAVYLCASSLVAGLNTGELFFGEGSRLTVL.

The CDR3 sequence is CASGLNTGNTEAFF. The CDR3 DNA reads as TGTGCTAGTGGTTTGAATACAGGGAACACTGAAGCTTTCTTT. The genes are TRBV12-5 and TRBJ1-1; tentative D call: TRBD1 (5 bases). The germline V gene encodes CDR1 LGHNT and CDR2 FRNRAP. V lost 2 bases and J lost 1, with 8 bases in between. This CDR3 region has 14 residues.

This clone was seen only a few times. The chain uses TRBV13 and TRBJ2-7; no firm D call. The CDR3 spans 11 residues. CDR1 and CDR2 from the germline V gene are PRHDT and FYEKMQ (reference sequence). Trimming cost V 0 bases and J 5 bases, with 2 bases left between them. CDR3 nucleotide sequence: TGTGCCAGCAGCTTAGGCGACGAGCAGTACGTC. Its protein is CASSLGDEQYV.

This chain uses TRBV5-1 with TRBJ1-1; perhaps TRBD1 as D (5 bases). CDR3 length: 14 amino acids. V was trimmed by 2 bases and J by 1 base, leaving 9 bases between them. Germline V lookup: CDR1 SGHRS, CDR2 YFSETQ. In DNA form, the CDR3 reads TGCGCCAGCAGCTTATCGGGGGGGAACACTGAAGCTTTCTTT. Protein: CASSLSGGNTEAFF. The full variable domain, completed using reference TRBV5-1 and TRBJ1-1, is KAGVTQTPRYLIKTRGQQVTLSCSPISGHRSVSWYQQTPGQGLQFLFEYFSETQRNKGNFPGRFSGRQFSNSRSEMNVSTLELGDSALYLCASSLSGGNTEAFFGQGTRLTVV.

The chain joins TRBV2 to TRBJ2-3, with D uncertain. Germline V lookup: CDR1 SNHLY, CDR2 FYNNEI. V shed 2 bases and J shed 2 bases, with 8 bases lying between them. The CDR3 is 14 amino acids. This CDR3 is CASSESLPTDTQYF. The DNA for the CDR3 is TGTGCCAGCAGTGAATCCCTACCCACAGATACGCAGTATTTT.

The chain has TRBV11-2 and TRBJ2-5; 7 bases agree with TRBD2. Germline CDR1 and CDR2: SGHAT and FQNNGV. CDR3 length equals 15 residues. J gave up 2 bases and V 4 bases, and 7 bases lay outside the gene matches. The CDR3 coding sequence is TGTGCCAGCAGCTCTGTCGGGGGGACTCAAGAGACCCAGTACTTC. It is translated as CASSSVGGTQETQYF.

The chain uses TRBV7-9 and TRBJ2-5, with 8 bases lining up with TRBD1. Germline assignment: CDR1 SEHNR and CDR2 FQNEAQ (reference sequence). The CDR3 is 15 residues long. Trimming took 2 bases from V and 5 from J; bases not matched to a gene: 7. The CDR3 region has the DNA TGTGCCAGCAGCTTAAGAGCAGGGGGCGTCGAGACCCAGTACTTC. Translated: CASSLRAGGVETQYF.

The chain joins TRBV7-2 to TRBJ1-2; the D gene is possibly TRBD1 (6 bases). V was cut by 5 bases and J by 0 bases, with 10 bases left in between. CDR3 length: 14 amino acids. Germline V CDR1 and CDR2: SGHTA, FQGNSA. The CDR3 DNA reads TGTGCCAGCAGCGAACAGGGTTCTAACTATGGCTACACCTTC. Protein: CASSEQGSNYGYTF.

The V call is TRBV10-1, the J call TRBJ2-5; TRBD2 aligns across 13 bases. This CDR3 has 14 residues. Trimming took 6 bases from V and 5 from J; bases not matched to a gene: 3. The germline CDR1 and CDR2 sequences are WNHNN and SYGVQD (reference sequence). CDR3 loop: CASSATSGRETQYF. In DNA, the CDR3 is TGCGCCAGCAGCGCGACTAGCGGGAGGGAGACCCAGTACTTC.

This clone showed up many times. This chain uses TRBV19 with TRBJ1-3; D call uncertain. CDR3 length: 14 residues. V was clipped by 7 bases and J by 1 base, with 11 bases between them. The germline gives CDR1 LNHDA, CDR2 SQIVND (reference sequence). The CDR3 DNA reads TGTGCCAGTACCCTGCGGGCGTCTGGAAACACCATATATTTT. Protein sequence: CASTLRASGNTIYF.

The V and J genes are TRBV5-1 and TRBJ2-4, with 15 bases that match TRBD2. The J segment lost 7 bases and the V segment lost 1 base, leaving 9 bases of the junction unmatched. The CDR3 sequence is 18 residues long. Germline V gene lookup returns CDR1 SGHRS and CDR2 YFSETQ. The CDR3 nucleotides read TGCGCCAGCAGCTTGAGGACTAGCGGGGGGGCCATCAATAACATTCAGTACTTC. Protein product: CASSLRTSGGAINNIQYF.

This chain joins TRBV29-1 and TRBJ1-2; tentatively, D is TRBD1 (5 bases). V was shortened by 2 bases and J by 5 bases, with 12 bases between the two germline ends. Germline CDR1 SQVTM, CDR2 ANQGSEA. The CDR3 is made up of 13 amino acids. CDR3 loop: CSVEYPGQYGYTF. The CDR3 DNA follows: TGCAGCGTTGAATATCCAGGGCAATATGGCTACACCTTC.

The rearrangement uses TRBV20-1 and TRBJ1-2; no firm D call. The CDR3 is 13 residues long. Trimming left V 3 bases short and J 7 bases short, with 15 bases between. Germline assignment: CDR1 DFQATT and CDR2 SNEGSKA (reference sequence). DNA of the CDR3: TGCAGTGCTAGTGCCTCGAGTTCAGGTGGCTACACCTTC. Translation gives CSASASSSGGYTF.

The sample holds many counts of this clone. The CDR3: CAWTRLLAGGNEQFF. The CDR3 DNA sequence: TGTGCCTGGACCCGGCTACTAGCGGGGGGCAATGAGCAGTTCTTC. The chain joins TRBV30 to TRBJ2-1; 12 bases are a match to TRBD2. In germline, CDR1 is GTSNPN, CDR2 SVGIG (reference sequence). The V gene end was trimmed by 4 bases and the J gene end by 6 bases; junction bases not matched to a gene: 7. The CDR3 has 15 residues.